The source of this T cell receptor (beta chain) is a study of T cells in Graves' hyperthyroidism and ophthalmopathy. The CDR3 covers 15 residues. CDR1 is MNHEY, CDR2 SVGEGT, per germline. V lost 7 bases and J lost 5; bases outside the gene matches: 7. There were TCR beta CDR3 regions amplified from RNA transcripts. The study used the HTBI primer set for a first-round RT-PCR of the TCR CDR3. Using its own MiXCR run on the multiplex PCR reads, TCRdb lists one record per CDR3 protein. The repertoire holds a few hundred thousand distinct CDR3 sequences, with about 16% as singletons. Among ophthalmopathy patients, the Clinical Activity Score reached at least 3, the NOSPECS grade reached at least 4, and duration remained under 3 months. Uncontrolled infection, other autoimmune disease, pregnancy and lactation each barred patients from inclusion.

The rearrangement links TRBV6-2 or TRBV6-3 to TRBJ2-1, with 11 positions matching TRBD2. Sequenced: blood. The sequence came from a woman in her twenties or thirties with Graves' ophthalmopathy. CDR3 in DNA: TGTGCCAGCACCGTAGGGACTAGCGGAGACAATGAGCAGTTCTTC. Translating gives CASTVGTSGDNEQFF.